This T cell receptor (beta chain) stems from a study of CD8 T cells in Susac syndrome. Study-wide points: The authors acknowledged that their TCR sequencing and HLA analysis involved a relatively small number of individuals.

This clonotype was counted once. The antigen remains unidentified. The RNA input was roughly 0.45 to 1 ug, and it was reverse transcribed with random hexamers. Across 54 Vbeta and 13 Jbeta, TCR beta CDR3 was amplified with immunoSEQ multiplex PCR. From the immunoSEQ multiplex PCR reads, TCRdb called clonotypes with MiXCR, one entry per CDR3 protein. The table records a few hundred thousand distinct CDR3 sequences, around 95% of them present only once. TEMRA cells were FACS-enriched, and CD8+ and CD4+ T cells were isolated negatively. The CDR3 contains 13 residues. Trimming pared 2 bases from V and 8 bases from J, leaving 12 bases between.

The rearrangement links TRBV12-3 or TRBV12-4 to TRBJ2-5, with a weak D call TRBD1 (6 bases). This clonotype was obtained from a human donor with multiple sclerosis. The sample comprised CD4+ T cells from PBMCs. In nucleotides, the CDR3 is TGTGCCAGCAGTTTAACCCAGGGGCGTACCCAGTACTTC. Translated: CASSLTQGRTQYF.